The sequence of this TCR beta chain was determined in a study of blood T cells in healthy people across ages. Study results and caveats: Across samples, TCR beta diversity tracked strongly with naive T cell percentage. Any conclusive comparison of naive versus antigen-experienced cells was prevented by using unsorted PBMCs.

V dropped 4 bases and J dropped 4; count of bases not matched to a gene: 6. The CDR3 is 14 residues long. The germline CDR1 and CDR2 sequences are DFQATT and SNEGSKA (reference sequence). For the second PCR, which ran for about 6 to 12 cycles, a sample-barcoded 5' primer and a J-beta primer mix were used. Each sample provided no less than 2.5 million CDR3-containing paired-end reads. TCRdb re-derived calls from the 5' RACE reads in MiXCR, one entry per CDR3 protein. The sample lists about 1.6 million distinct CDR3 sequences; around 35% were seen once. This clonotype has a handful of counts. The target antigen is unknown.

The rearrangement links TRBV20-1 to TRBJ2-2, with 7 bases fitting TRBD2. Sample: blood. The receptor was isolated from a young woman in good health. CDR3 DNA: TGCAGTGCTACTGGGGGGGTCGGCACCGGGGAGCTGTTTTTT. Translating it yields CSATGGVGTGELFF.